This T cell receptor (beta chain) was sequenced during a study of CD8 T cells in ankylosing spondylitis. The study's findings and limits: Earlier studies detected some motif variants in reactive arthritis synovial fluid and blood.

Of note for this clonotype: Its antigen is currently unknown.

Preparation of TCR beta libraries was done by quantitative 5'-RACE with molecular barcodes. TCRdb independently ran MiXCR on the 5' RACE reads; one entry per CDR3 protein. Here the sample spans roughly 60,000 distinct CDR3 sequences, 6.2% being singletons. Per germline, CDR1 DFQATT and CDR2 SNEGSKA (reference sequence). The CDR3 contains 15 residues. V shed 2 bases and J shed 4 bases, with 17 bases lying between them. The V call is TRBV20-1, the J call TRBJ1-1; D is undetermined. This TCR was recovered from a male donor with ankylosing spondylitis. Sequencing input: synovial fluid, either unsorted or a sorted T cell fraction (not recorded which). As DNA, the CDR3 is TGCAGTGCTAGAAGAATTTTGGAGGGTTTCACTGAAGCTTTCTTT. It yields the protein CSARRILEGFTEAFF.